These 5 T cell receptor beta chains came from one sample sequenced in a study of blood T cell repertoires in COVID-19. Using immunoSEQ multiplex PCR, the repertoire was profiled, and TCRdb retains in-frame clones only, with some absent. This sample yields hundreds of thousands of clones, of which roughly 90% are seen a single time; less than 3% belongs to the top ten. Specimen: PBMCs or T cells enriched from blood (not recorded which). These receptors all stem from a woman aged 45-59 years who had been exposed to COVID-19.

This clone was counted a single time. The rearrangement joins TRBV11-1 to TRBJ2-7; 7 bases align to TRBD1. After removal of 2 bases from V and 2 bases from J, the junction contained 3 bases not matched to a gene. The CDR3 loop spans 14 amino acids. CDR1 SGHAT and CDR2 FQDESV come from the germline V gene (reference sequence). The CDR3 spells CASSLRRGPYEQYF. The CDR3 DNA reads TGTGCCAGCAGCTTAAGAAGGGGGCCCTACGAGCAGTACTTC.

V and J are TRBV2 and TRBJ1-4, with 10 positions matching TRBD1. Germline CDR1 reads SNHLY; CDR2 reads FYNNEI. Trimming removed 6 bases from V and 7 bases from J; junction bases left unmatched: 5. The CDR3 runs 14 residues. The CDR3: CASRRQGALEKLFF. CDR3 DNA sequence: TGTGCCAGCAGGCGACAGGGGGCACTTGAAAAACTGTTTTTT.

The chain couples TRBV5-4 to TRBJ2-3; 13 bases match TRBD2. J lost 3 bases, V lost 3 bases, and 4 bases had no gene match. CDR1 is SGHNT and CDR2 is YYREEE in the germline V gene (reference sequence). The CDR3 is 16 residues long. CDR3 bases: TGTGCCAGCAGCTGGCCGGGACTAGCGGGGACAGATACGCAGTATTTT. It encodes CASSWPGLAGTDTQYF.

About this clone: The limits of the CDR3 on the DNA are not certain, so only TCRdb's listed CDR3 is given. The chain links TRBV11-2 to TRBJ2-1; TRBD1 is the table's D call, not checked against the DNA. Germline assignment: CDR1 SGHAT and CDR2 FQNNGV. The CDR3 region is 16 residues in length, termini included. This chain's CDR3 is CASSLVFWGQGIRKFF.

The chain is built from TRBV6-5 and TRBJ1-1; 7 bases agree with TRBD1. V shed 5 bases, J shed 1 base, and the junction held 7 bases outside the gene matches. CDR1 is MNHEY, CDR2 SVGAGI, per germline. The CDR3 runs 15 residues. The CDR3 is CASSPTTGRNTEAFF. The CDR3 coding sequence is TGTGCCAGCAGTCCCACGACAGGGAGGAACACTGAAGCTTTCTTT.